Below, 10 T cell receptor beta chains from the same sample are listed, as sequenced in a study of identical twins. TCRdb used MiXCR to reprocess the 5' RACE reads, holding one entry per CDR3 protein. This table has 570,000 or so distinct CDR3 sequences, roughly 9.5% appearing once. The same data also contributed to another study, on yellow fever vaccine responses in identical twins.

The sample comprised PBMCs. The receptors were sampled from a woman aged 18-29 years in good health.

This clonotype was seen many times. This chain uses TRBV5-1 with TRBJ2-7; 8 bases align to TRBD1. Per the germline V gene, CDR1 is SGHRS and CDR2 is YFSETQ. With V trimmed by 3 bases and J by 5 bases, 7 bases remained unmatched. This CDR3 region has 14 residues. Here the CDR3 DNA reads TGCGCCAGCAGCTCCGGGACAGGTCTTCACGAGCAGTACTTC. Translated, it gives CASSSGTGLHEQYF.

This chain joins TRBV15 and TRBJ2-7, with D uncertain. Trimming took off 8 bases at V and 2 bases at J, with 13 bases between the two ends. The CDR3 spans 13 residues. Germline V gives CDR1 LNHNV, CDR2 YYDKDF (reference sequence). The CDR3 loop reads CATLNPDTYEQYF. CDR3 nucleotide sequence: TGTGCCACCCTTAATCCAGATACCTACGAGCAGTACTTC.

This clonotype appeared a few times. The chain joins TRBV20-1 to TRBJ2-1; no reliable D call. The germline V and J ends were trimmed by 2 bases and 4 bases, with 9 bases remaining between them. Germline values: CDR1 DFQATT, CDR2 SNEGSKA (reference sequence). CDR3 length: 13 amino acids. The DNA for the CDR3 is TGCAGTGCTAGACCACTTGCTTACAATGAGCAGTTCTTC. This translates into CSARPLAYNEQFF.

This clonotype showed up just a few times. J is TRBJ2-3 and V is TRBV5-1; D might be TRBD1 (6 bases). The CDR3 covers 16 residues. V was shortened by 4 bases and J by 4 bases, with 19 bases between the two germline ends. CDR1 and CDR2 from the germline V gene are SGHRS and YFSETQ. This CDR3 is CASSRAGATGPDTQYF. Written as DNA, the CDR3 is TGCGCCAGCAGCAGGGCAGGGGCTACCGGGCCAGATACGCAGTATTTT.

This clonotype has just a few counts. The chain combines TRBV10-3 with TRBJ2-1, with TRBD2 matching over 12 bases. The germline V gene has CDR1 ENHRY and CDR2 SYGVKD. V was pared by 9 bases and J by 4 bases, with 4 bases of the junction left unmatched. The CDR3 spans 14 residues. The CDR3: CAIGLAGSYNEQFF. The CDR3 nucleotides are TGTGCCATTGGACTAGCGGGATCATACAATGAGCAGTTCTTC.

V and J are TRBV25-1 and TRBJ1-6, with 11 nucleotides matching TRBD1. The CDR3 contains 15 residues. The germline V gene encodes CDR1 MGHDK and CDR2 SYGVNS. Germline trimming cut 6 bases from V and 9 bases from J; bases unmatched to any gene: 7. The CDR3 nucleotides are TGTGCCAGCAGCGCCCGGGACAGGGGGACTTCACCCCTCCACTTT. This gives the protein CASSARDRGTSPLHF. The full variable domain, rest sourced from reference TRBV25-1 and TRBJ1-6, is EADIYQTPRYLVIGTGKKITLECSQTMGHDKMYWYQQDPGMELHLIHYSYGVNSTEKGDLSSESTVSRIRTEHFPLTLESARPSHTSQYLCASSARDRGTSPLHFGNGTRLTVT.

This clonotype was counted between two and nine times. This chain links TRBV5-1 with TRBJ1-1, with 7 bases matching TRBD1. V was clipped by 0 bases and J by 4 bases; unmatched bases: 6. Germline CDR1 reads SGHRS; CDR2 reads YFSETQ. The CDR3 length is 15 residues. The CDR3 loop reads CASSLEGAISTEAFF. The CDR3 DNA sequence: TGCGCCAGCAGCTTGGAGGGGGCGATAAGCACTGAAGCTTTCTTT.

This clonotype was counted only a few times. This chain joins TRBV29-1 and TRBJ2-5; D is unresolved. This CDR3 comprises 13 residues. The ends were cut back, 2 bases at V and 2 bases at J, with 9 bases in the middle. Germline V gene sequence: CDR1 SQVTM, CDR2 ANQGSEA. The CDR3: CSVEWILQETQYF. The CDR3 nucleotides read TGCAGCGTTGAATGGATATTGCAAGAGACCCAGTACTTC.

This clonotype was counted ten times or more. This chain connects TRBV6-5 to TRBJ1-2; 8 bases are a match to TRBD1. The CDR3 sequence is 16 residues long. Germline loops: CDR1 MNHEY, CDR2 SVGAGI. V shed 3 bases and J 4 bases; nucleotides not matched to a gene: 10. The CDR3 coding sequence is TGTGCCAGCAGTTATCGGGCCACAGGGGGTGTCTATGGCTACACCTTC. Translating it yields CASSYRATGGVYGYTF.

This chain joins TRBV27 and TRBJ2-1, with D tentatively TRBD1 or TRBD2 (5 bases each). Germline lookup yields CDR1 MNHEY and CDR2 SMNVEV (reference sequence). V was shortened by 0 bases and J by 7 bases, with 10 bases between the two germline ends. This CDR3 spans 14 amino acids. CDR3 nucleotides: TGTGCCAGCAGTTTATCCAATGGGGGTAATGAGCAGTTCTTC. Amino acid sequence: CASSLSNGGNEQFF.